These 17 T cell receptor beta chains share one sample of origin, sequenced in a study of naive and memory T cell subsets. The beta constant-region primer was an equimolar mix of two oligonucleotides covering TRBC1 and TRBC2. From the UMI-ligation and nested PCR reads, TCRdb called clonotypes with MiXCR, one entry per CDR3 protein. The sample contains around 160,000 distinct CDR3 sequences, approximately 17% of which appear only once. Input material: naive CD4+ T cells from blood. The receptors shown here come from a human donor in good health.

The V and J genes are TRBV24-1 and TRBJ2-5; 10 nucleotides align to TRBD1. Losses at the gene ends were 1 base for V and 2 bases for J; bases not matched to a gene: 3. Germline V gives CDR1 KGHDR, CDR2 SFDVKD. The CDR3 is 16 amino acids. DNA for the CDR3: TGTGCCACCAGTGATTTTAGGGACAGGGGTCAAGAGACCCAGTACTTC. Translated: CATSDFRDRGQETQYF.

The chain is built from TRBV12-3 or TRBV12-4 and TRBJ2-1, with 7 nucleotides matching TRBD1. The CDR3 is made up of 15 amino acids. With V trimmed by 7 bases and J by 2 bases, 8 bases remained unmatched. CDR3 DNA: TGTGCCAGCAATGATAGGGGGCCCCCCTACAATGAGCAGTTCTTC. Protein product: CASNDRGPPYNEQFF.

The rearrangement uses TRBV28 and TRBJ2-2; D might be TRBD2 (5 bases). The CDR3 has 12 residues. CDR1 is MDHEN and CDR2 is SYDVKM in the germline V gene. V gave up 2 bases and J gave up 7 bases, with 5 bases separating them. The CDR3 reads CASSLAGGELFF. CDR3 nucleotide sequence: TGTGCCAGCAGTTTAGCGGGCGGGGAGCTGTTTTTT.

This clonotype was seen a handful of times. The J gene is TRBJ2-1, the V gene TRBV19; 10 bases agree with TRBD2. Germline CDR1 and CDR2: LNHDA and SQIVND (reference sequence). Unmatched junction bases numbered 10, after V lost 5 bases and J lost 6 bases. The CDR3 is made up of 16 amino acids. Here the CDR3 DNA reads TGTGCCAGTAGTCCGAAGCTAGCGGGAGTTCCCAATGAGCAGTTCTTC. Translated: CASSPKLAGVPNEQFF.

The J gene is TRBJ2-6, the V gene TRBV29-1; tentative D call: TRBD1 (6 bases). This CDR3 region has 17 residues. V was trimmed by 3 bases and J by 2 bases, leaving 17 bases between them. CDR1 is SQVTM, CDR2 ANQGSEA, per germline. Here the CDR3 DNA reads TGCAGCGTTGATCGGGGCGACAGGATTGCTGGGGCCAACGTCCTGACTTTC. It encodes CSVDRGDRIAGANVLTF.

A few counts support this clonotype. As DNA, the CDR3 is TGTGCCAGCAGCTTAGCCCCACTCTCCGGGACTAGCGGGAGAGGAGATACGCAGTATTTT. Residues: CASSLAPLSGTSGRGDTQYF. The chain employs TRBV7-2 and TRBJ2-3, with TRBD2 matching 14 bases. After removal of 0 bases from V and 5 bases from J, the junction contained 13 bases not matched to a gene. Germline values: CDR1 SGHTA, CDR2 FQGNSA. This CDR3 comprises 20 residues.

This clonotype appeared a few times. V usage is TRBV2 and J usage is TRBJ2-3, with unresolved D. This CDR3 has 13 amino acids. V lost 8 bases and J 0 bases, leaving 9 bases between the germline ends. Germline CDR1 reads SNHLY; CDR2 reads FYNNEI. CDR3 loop: CASGKESTDTQYF. The CDR3 DNA sequence: TGTGCCAGCGGAAAGGAAAGCACAGATACGCAGTATTTT.

The genes are TRBV12-3 or TRBV12-4 and TRBJ2-7, with 8 bases lining up with TRBD1. J was trimmed by 7 bases and V by 6 bases; bases with no gene match: 8. The CDR3 is 13 amino acids. CDR3 sequence: CASRPTGAQEQYF. As DNA, the CDR3 is TGTGCCAGCAGACCGACAGGGGCCCAGGAGCAGTACTTC.

In this sample, this clonotype turned up once. The V and J genes are TRBV29-1 and TRBJ2-3; D may match TRBD1 or TRBD2 (5 bases each). The CDR3 consists of 15 residues. The germline V gene has CDR1 SQVTM and CDR2 ANQGSEA. Trimming stripped 6 bases from V and 3 bases from J, with 19 bases between. The CDR3: CSVESRDGVTDTQYF. In nucleotides, the CDR3 is TGCAGCGTGGAGAGCCGGGACGGAGTGACAGATACGCAGTATTTT.

This chain links TRBV20-1 with TRBJ2-2; TRBD1 matches 7 bases. The CDR3 extends over 13 amino acids. Looked up from germline, CDR1 is DFQATT and CDR2 is SNEGSKA (reference sequence). CDR3: CSSRQGNTGELFF. In nucleotides, the CDR3 is TGCAGCTCCCGACAGGGGAACACCGGGGAGCTGTTTTTT.

The chain employs TRBV7-3 and TRBJ2-1; the D gene is possibly TRBD1 (8 bases). Trimming removed 4 bases from V and 8 bases from J, with 12 bases in between. The CDR3 runs to 13 residues. The V gene's germline CDR1 is SGHTA and CDR2 FQGTGA. This CDR3 is CASSSTGGDEQFF. The CDR3 DNA sequence: TGTGCCAGCAGCTCCACAGGGGGGGATGAGCAGTTCTTC.

This clonotype was picked up a small number of times. This chain connects TRBV6-6 to TRBJ2-5; TRBD1 agrees at 9 bases. Germline values: CDR1 MNHNY, CDR2 SVGAGI (reference sequence). The junction had 14 bases not matched to a gene; V was cut back by 6 bases and J by 0 bases. The CDR3 consists of 18 residues. CDR3 in amino acids: CASSSPSRDRDHQETQYF. The CDR3 DNA reads as TGTGCCAGCAGCTCTCCGTCCCGGGACAGGGACCACCAAGAGACCCAGTACTTC.

This clonotype was found a few times. CDR3 nucleotides: TGTGCCAGCAGCCAAGTAGCTGGATTGGGAGATACGCAGTATTTT. Translation gives CASSQVAGLGDTQYF. V gene TRBV14 combines with J gene TRBJ2-3; no definite D call. Germline V gene lookup returns CDR1 SGHDN and CDR2 FVKESK. V lost 1 base, J lost 5 bases, and 13 bases lay in between. This CDR3 contains 15 residues.

This chain connects TRBV3-1 to TRBJ2-6; TRBD1 matches at 9 bases. Germline loops: CDR1 LGHDT, CDR2 YNNKEL (reference sequence). CDR3 length equals 18 residues. J was trimmed by 0 bases and V by 4 bases; bases with no gene match: 7. The CDR3 loop reads CASSPFRTGVSGANVLTF. DNA of the CDR3: TGTGCCAGCAGCCCTTTCCGGACAGGGGTCTCTGGGGCCAACGTCCTGACTTTC.

This clonotype was detected only a few times. J is TRBJ1-5 and V is TRBV6-6; 8 bases line up with TRBD1. The CDR3 has 15 residues. Germline CDR1 is MNHNY and CDR2 is SVGAGI (reference sequence). The J segment lost 9 bases and the V segment lost 4 bases, leaving 11 bases of the junction unmatched. Written as DNA, the CDR3 is TGTGCCAGCAGTTTAGGGACAGGCAAGGCATGGCCCCAGCATTTT. Protein product: CASSLGTGKAWPQHF.

V gene TRBV5-1 combines with J gene TRBJ2-5; no definite D call. Germline V gene lookup returns CDR1 SGHRS and CDR2 YFSETQ. V was clipped by 0 bases and J by 1 base, with 10 bases between them. The CDR3 totals 15 residues. The CDR3 protein is CASSLEGRTQETQYF. The DNA for the CDR3 is TGCGCCAGCAGCTTGGAGGGCAGGACCCAAGAGACCCAGTACTTC.

This clonotype was counted many times. Relative to the germline gene, one junction end is altered; a read error may explain this. V and J are TRBV6-2 or TRBV6-3 and TRBJ2-1; D is ambiguous. This CDR3 contains 11 residues. Germline V CDR1 and CDR2: MNHEY, SVGEGT. The CDR3 loop is CASSYGLSSVF. The CDR3 DNA reads as TGTGCCAGCAGTTACGGGCTCTCGTCGGTCTTC.